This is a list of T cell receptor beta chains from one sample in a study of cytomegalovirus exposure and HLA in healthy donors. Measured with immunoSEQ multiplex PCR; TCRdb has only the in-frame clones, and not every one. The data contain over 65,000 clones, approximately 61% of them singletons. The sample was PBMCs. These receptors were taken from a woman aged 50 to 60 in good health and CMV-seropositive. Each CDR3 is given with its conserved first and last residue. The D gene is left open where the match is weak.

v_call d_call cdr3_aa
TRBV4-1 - CASSQDRGYGQPQHF
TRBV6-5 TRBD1 CASSGQENYGYTF
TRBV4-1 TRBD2 CASSQEWGLAREETQYF
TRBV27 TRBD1 CASAIPRQGTGGLFF
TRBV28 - CASSFARALNTEAFF
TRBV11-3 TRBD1 CASSLGLDRDPYNEQFF
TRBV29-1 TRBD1 CSVTPGQGNTGELFF
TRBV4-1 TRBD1 CASSQEGTGYNSPLHF
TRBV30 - CAWSVQVQETQYF
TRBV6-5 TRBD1 CASSRDRANYGYTF
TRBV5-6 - CASSLEEGPQHF
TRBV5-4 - CASSIWGGKIEAFF
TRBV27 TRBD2 CASSRLAGGNTGELFF
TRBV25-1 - CASRGRDPVVRGTGELFF
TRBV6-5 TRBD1 CASSDRGQVSPLHF
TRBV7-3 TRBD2 CASSRTSGGADTQYF
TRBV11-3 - CASSLVPGEFTGELFF
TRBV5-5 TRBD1 CASSTRTGDYGYTF
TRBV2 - CASKPSSYNEQFF
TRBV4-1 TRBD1 CASSHERDSQETQYF
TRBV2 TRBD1 CASSNGQGDTEAFF
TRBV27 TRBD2 CASSSGLAGGSIQYF
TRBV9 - CASSAILSGETQYF
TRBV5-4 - CASSQTYEQYF
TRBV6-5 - CASRRAGELFF
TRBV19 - CASSMDSSGELFF